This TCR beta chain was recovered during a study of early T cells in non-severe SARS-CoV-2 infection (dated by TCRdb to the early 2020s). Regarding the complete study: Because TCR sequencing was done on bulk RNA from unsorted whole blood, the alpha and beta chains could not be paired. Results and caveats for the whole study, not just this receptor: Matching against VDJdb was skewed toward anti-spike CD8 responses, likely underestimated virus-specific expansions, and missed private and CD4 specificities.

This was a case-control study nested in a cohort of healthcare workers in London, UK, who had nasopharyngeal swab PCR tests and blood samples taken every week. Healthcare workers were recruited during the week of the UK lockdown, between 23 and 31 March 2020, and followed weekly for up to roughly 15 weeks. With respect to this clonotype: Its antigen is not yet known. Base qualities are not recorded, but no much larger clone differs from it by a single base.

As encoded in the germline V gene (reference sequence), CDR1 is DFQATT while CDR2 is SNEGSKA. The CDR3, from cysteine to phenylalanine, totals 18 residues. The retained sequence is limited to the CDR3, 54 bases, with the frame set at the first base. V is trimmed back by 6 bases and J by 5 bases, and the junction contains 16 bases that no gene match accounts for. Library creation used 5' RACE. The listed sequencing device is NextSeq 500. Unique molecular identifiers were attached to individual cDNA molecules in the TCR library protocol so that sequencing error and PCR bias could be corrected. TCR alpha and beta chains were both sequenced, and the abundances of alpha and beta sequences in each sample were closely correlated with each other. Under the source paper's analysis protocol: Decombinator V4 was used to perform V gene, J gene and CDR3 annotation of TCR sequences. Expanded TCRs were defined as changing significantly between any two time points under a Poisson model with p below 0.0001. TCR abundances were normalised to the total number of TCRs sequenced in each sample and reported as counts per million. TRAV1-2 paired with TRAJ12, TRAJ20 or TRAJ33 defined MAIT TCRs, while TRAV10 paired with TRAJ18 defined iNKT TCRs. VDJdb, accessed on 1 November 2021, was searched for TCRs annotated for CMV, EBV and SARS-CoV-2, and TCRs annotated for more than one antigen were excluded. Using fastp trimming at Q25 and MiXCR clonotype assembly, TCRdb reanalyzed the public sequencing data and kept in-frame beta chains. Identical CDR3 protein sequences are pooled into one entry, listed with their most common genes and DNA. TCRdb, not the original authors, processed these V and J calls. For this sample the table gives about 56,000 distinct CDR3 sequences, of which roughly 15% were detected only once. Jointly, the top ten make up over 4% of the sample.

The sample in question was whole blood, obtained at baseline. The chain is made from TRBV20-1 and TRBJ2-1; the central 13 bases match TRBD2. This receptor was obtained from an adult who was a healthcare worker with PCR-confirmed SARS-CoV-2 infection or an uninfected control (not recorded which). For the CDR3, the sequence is CSAPSPGLAGWWNNEQFF. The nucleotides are TGCAGTGCACCTAGCCCGGGACTAGCGGGGTGGTGGAACAATGAGCAGTTCTTC.